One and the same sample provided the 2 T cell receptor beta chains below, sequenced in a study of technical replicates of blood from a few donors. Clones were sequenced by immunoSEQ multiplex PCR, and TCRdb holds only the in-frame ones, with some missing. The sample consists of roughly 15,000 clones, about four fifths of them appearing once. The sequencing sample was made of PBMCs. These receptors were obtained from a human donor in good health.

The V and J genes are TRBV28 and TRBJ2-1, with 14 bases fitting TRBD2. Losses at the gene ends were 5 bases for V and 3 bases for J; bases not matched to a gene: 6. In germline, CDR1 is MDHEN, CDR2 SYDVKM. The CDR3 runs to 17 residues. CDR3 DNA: TGTGCCAGCAGTCCAAGGACTAGCGGGAGGATCTACAATGAGCAGTTCTTC. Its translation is CASSPRTSGRIYNEQFF.

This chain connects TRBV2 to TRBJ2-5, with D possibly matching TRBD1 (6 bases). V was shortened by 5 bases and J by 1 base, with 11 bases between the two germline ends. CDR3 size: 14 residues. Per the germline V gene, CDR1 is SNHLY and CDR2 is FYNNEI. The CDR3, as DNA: TGTGCCAGCAGTACACAGGGACCCCAAGAGACCCAGTACTTC. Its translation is CASSTQGPQETQYF.